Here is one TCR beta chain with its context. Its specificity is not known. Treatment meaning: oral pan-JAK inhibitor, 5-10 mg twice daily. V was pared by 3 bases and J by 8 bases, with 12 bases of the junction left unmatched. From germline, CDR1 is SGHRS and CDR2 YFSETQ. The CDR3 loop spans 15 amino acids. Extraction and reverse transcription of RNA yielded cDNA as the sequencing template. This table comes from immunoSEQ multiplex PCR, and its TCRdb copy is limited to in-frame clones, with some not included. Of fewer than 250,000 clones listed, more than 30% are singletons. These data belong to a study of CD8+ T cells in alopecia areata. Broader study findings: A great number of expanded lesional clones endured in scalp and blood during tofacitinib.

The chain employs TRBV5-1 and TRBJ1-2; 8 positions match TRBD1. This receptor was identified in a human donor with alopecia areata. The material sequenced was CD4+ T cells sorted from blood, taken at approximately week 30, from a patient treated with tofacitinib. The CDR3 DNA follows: TGCGCCAGCAGCTCTGTTGGACAGGGTTTAGAAGGCTACACCTTC. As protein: CASSSVGQGLEGYTF.